Below, one TCR beta chain is given with its context. The data stem from a study of brain T cells in children with intractable seizures. The assay was immunoSEQ multiplex PCR, and TCRdb's table has in-frame clones only and misses some. The data show 300,000 to 400,000 clones, about 93% seen once. Time point in this sample: blood from clinic visit 5 months post-surgery; TSC patient then seizure free. Surgery cases with the highest brain T cell transcript signatures were chosen for sequencing. Pre-surgery treatment included at least one anti-epileptic drug. The CDR3 covers 16 residues. The germline V and J ends were trimmed by 1 base and 3 bases, with 13 bases remaining between them. Per the germline V gene, CDR1 is SGHVS and CDR2 is FQNEAQ.

The specimen was peripheral blood, collected about 5 months after surgery. This rearrangement joins TRBV7-8 to TRBJ1-5; D uncertain. The TCR sequence derives from a boy under three years old with tuberous sclerosis and intractable seizures. The DNA of the CDR3 is TGTGCCAGCAGCTTAGTTCCGATCGGGGTCAATCAGCCCCAGCATTTT. It specifies CASSLVPIGVNQPQHF.